This T cell receptor beta chain was identified in a study of cytomegalovirus exposure and HLA in healthy donors (dated by TCRdb to about 2017). Background for the entire study: In an earlier analysis of 587 of the donors, around 290 Gb of sequence data and some 120 million unique TCR beta sequences from about 190 million T cells were reported. Approximately 310 gigabases of sequencing data and approximately 92 million unique TCR sequences made up an early release that covered some 640 HLA-typed donors. The genetic ancestry cluster associated with self-reported Caucasian donors included around four fifths of the roughly 380 genotyped donors. The study was designed to test whether signatures of past pathogen exposure could be identified by cataloging public T cell receptors. The study profiled the T cell repertoires of under 700 subjects by immunosequencing and related them to cytomegalovirus serostatus. A separate validation cohort of 90 to 150 different subjects was used in addition to the roughly 620-subject first cohort. To predict cytomegalovirus infection status, the study brought together high-throughput TCR immunosequencing, statistical association of individual TCRs with disease status, and machine learning. In a later analysis, previously published TCR beta repertoires from 500 to 750 donors were re-analyzed and high-resolution HLA genotyping was added so that TCR occurrence patterns could be studied. In the later analysis, no new phenotypic data were used to find candidate immune exposures; instead, reliance was placed on TCR beta sequences and their occurrence across donors. An earlier analysis of nearly 600 of the donors applied high-throughput TCR beta sequencing to assess whether each TCR beta V gene segment acted as functional or pseudogenic. Donor age, sex, ethnicity and CMV serostatus were collected together with the repertoire data. In a later genetic analysis, genome-wide SNP genotypes for about 55% of the roughly 700 donors were used, and that subset was treated as a discovery cohort. Every repertoire in the discovery cohort had been generated on one and the same sequencing platform. HLA typing included class I and class II loci at four-digit resolution. The number of donors typed differed by locus, with about 629-640 for A, B, C, DRB1 and DQB1, around 520 for DQA1, 600 to 610 for DPA1, and some 470 for DPB1. Because of strong linkage in the cohort, roughly five DR-DQ haplotypes were treated as single units for association and clustering. Among about 370 genotyped donors of the cohort, an average of approximately 240,000 unique TCR beta nucleotide sequences was sequenced per donor, of which approximately 19% were non-productive.

Counted from cysteine to phenylalanine, this CDR3 has 14 amino acids. Solely the CDR3 DNA is kept, with 42 bases framed from the first base. The germline V gene gives CDR1 as KGHSH and CDR2 as LQKENI. V is cut by 8 bases and J by 1 base, and the space between the germline ends is 11 bases. Library construction relied on the immunoSEQ multiplex PCR assay. For the multiplex PCR, a mixture combining 60 forward primers for TCR Vbeta segments and 13 reverse primers for TCR Jbeta segments was used. The CDR3 region of rearranged TCR beta genes was amplified from genomic DNA by a multiplex PCR assay. The Illumina HiSeq System was used to sequence the amplified TCR beta libraries as 87-base-pair reads. Per the original workflow: A later analysis tallied some 79 million unique TCR beta chains across the 650 to 750 repertoires, and some 10 million of those chains were shared by two or more donors. Raw reads were error-corrected and collapsed into unique sequences by a nearest-neighbor algorithm in which closely related sequences were merged to remove PCR and sequencing errors. Alignment of CDR3 sequences to IMGT reference sequences was used to assign V, D and J gene segments. For a sequence to be retained, at least a six-nucleotide match to both a V gene segment and a J gene segment was required. Rearrangements were called productive when the CDR3 lacked stop codons and stayed in frame with V and J; all others were non-productive. Following IMGT convention, CDR3 was defined as the stretch from the second conserved V-encoded cysteine up to the conserved J-encoded phenylalanine. In an earlier analysis of around 600 of the donors, sequences lacking an unambiguous match to a single V gene segment were excluded. An earlier analysis of several hundred of the donors called V segments functional above 56.7% productive rearrangements and segregating when the between-donor standard deviation exceeded 5%. A statistical classification framework was developed to diagnose cytomegalovirus status using the catalog of TCR beta chain sequences. In a later analysis, TCR nucleotide sequences were compared against IMGT/GENE-DB human TR gene sequences so that V and J genes could be assigned. A later analysis assigned CDR3 sequences and most-parsimonious VDJ recombination scenarios with the TCRdist pipeline. A later analysis defined each TCR beta chain by its CDR3 amino acid sequence plus V-gene family, and excluded reads lacking a unique V-gene family. To address suspected cross-contamination and a sequencing artifact, a later analysis removed approximately 600 highly shared, low-generation-probability nucleotide sequences. In a later analysis, a clonal expansion index for each public chain was calculated from normalized within-repertoire ranks of inferred template counts. In a later analysis, generation probabilities were computed using a VDJ recombination model fitted to out-of-frame rearrangements, and the results were checked against IGoR. In a later analysis, TCR-TCR, TCR-HLA and TCR-CMV co-occurrence was scored with hypergeometric tests, and a repertoire-size bias correction was applied to TCR pairs. In a later analysis, false discovery rates were estimated by permuting HLA or CMV assignments 20 times. In a later analysis, co-occurring TCRs were grouped using DBSCAN, with TCRdist sequence similarity added in when clustering inside HLA-allele-positive subsets. Repertoires with fewer than 30,000 or more than 120,000 public chains were left out of co-occurrence clustering, as were several repertoires with anomalous nucleotide sharing. TCRdb obtained this table from immuneACCESS and retained in-frame rearrangements with V and J assigned. These tables miss some clones; where compared with another copy, unresolved V genes account for less than half of the shortfall, and the remainder is unexplained. For V, J and clone size, that table is used; D and trimming come from the DNA. The sample table contains 95,000 to 150,000 clones; only one count was recorded for about 80% of them. Less than 4.5% of the sample is held by the ten biggest clonotypes.

As concerns this clone: Its target antigen remains unknown. Qualities for individual bases were not recorded, and no much larger clone is one base off.

Overall study outcomes, separate from this receptor: The presence/absence analyses assumed that sequencing depth was roughly uniform across donors, and that assumption may not be true. A cluster of highly shared sequence variants was judged likely to represent a technical artifact of the sequencing pipeline. Because some donors lacked HLA typing at each locus, the association tests relied only on the typed subset. In an earlier analysis of 587 of the donors, most TCR beta V segments appeared in productive rearrangements about 87% or about 30% of the time, broadly matching IMGT annotations. Compared with the roughly 670-donor mean, donors in an Asian-associated ancestry cluster had fewer N-insertions in productive TCRs, according to a later genetic analysis. Correlated functional status among segregating V segments might be attributable to linkage disequilibrium, but an unknown experimental factor could not be ruled out. In vitro tests confirmed that a few of the cytomegalovirus-associated TCR beta chains recognize cytomegalovirus antigens. According to a later analysis, parvovirus B19, influenza, CMV and Epstein-Barr virus appeared linked to several top co-occurrence clusters. The authors suggested that the approach could potentially be generalized to other disease states and immunological phenotypes. In both the original and validation cohorts, the classifier was reported to diagnose cytomegalovirus status with high specificity and sensitivity. Compared with equally common non-associated chains, HLA-associated TCR beta chains in a later analysis were more clonally expanded and had lower generation probabilities. The study listed 150 to 200 TCR beta chains as associated with cytomegalovirus. Assigning TCR associations to individual alleles was difficult when HLA alleles, especially DR and DQ, strongly co-occurred. Some IMGT-functional V segments, including TRBV6-2 and TRBV6-3, could not be told apart with the 87-base-pair reads, so those segments were excluded. In a later analysis, the rate of TCR association differed among HLA loci, with DRB1 alleles having the most associated TCRs and HLA-C alleles having the fewest. Because counts were too low, under 20 rarely observed V segments, including chromosome 9 orphons, were left out of the earlier analysis of approximately 500 of the donors. While some public TCRs were present in many individuals, most TCR sequences turned up only very rarely across donors. Most CMV-associated TCR beta chains appeared to be HLA-restricted in a later analysis, and the HLA associations seemed to be driven largely by CMV exposure. Specific HLA alleles were associated with roughly 16,000 TCR beta sequences at a false discovery rate of 0.05 in a later analysis. In this cohort, only TCR beta chains were sequenced, and detectable features were limited by the absence of alpha or paired-chain data. A further reported finding was that TCR beta sequences accurately predicted the HLA-A and HLA-B alleles for most subjects in the first cohort. In a later genetic analysis, a missense DCLRE1C variant was associated with V-gene and J-gene trimming of TCR beta chains, and the association was replicated in an independent cohort. The only immune exposure information available for the cohort was CMV serostatus.

In total, roughly 710 healthy bone marrow donors made up the cohort. At the time of sampling, all cohort members were nominally healthy, though unrecorded immune exposures were likely present. The donor was CMV seronegative and belonged to the group of 320 or so seronegative cohort members. Each donor provided a peripheral blood sample, and peripheral blood mononuclear cells were used for TCR beta sequencing. Genomic DNA was extracted from the blood cell samples with the Qiagen DNeasy Blood Extraction Kit. The rearrangement joined TRBV18 to TRBJ2-2; a tentative D call is TRBD1 (5 bases match). The TCR originated in a man aged 40-49 years in good health and CMV-seronegative. Material: PBMCs. Here is the DNA: TGTGCCAGCACCAAACAGGTGAACACCGGGGAGCTGTTTTTT. Translated, it reads CASTKQVNTGELFF.